The 13 T cell receptor beta chains in this list originate from one sample, sequenced in a study of shared clonotypes between healthy human individuals. Positively selected for CCR7, the CD45RO-negative cells used as naive CD8 cells excluded terminally differentiated effector memory CD45RA+ cells. Produced via immunoSEQ multiplex PCR; TCRdb's table is partial and in-frame only. The repertoire holds about 600,000 clones, with roughly 98% as singletons. Sequenced sample: naive CD8+ T cells sorted from blood. The origin of the receptors is a man aged 25 to 40 in good health.

CDR3 sequence: CASSEAWGYQPQHF. The DNA of the CDR3 is TGTGCCAGCAGTGAAGCTTGGGGTTATCAGCCCCAGCATTTT. The chain joins TRBV6-1 to TRBJ1-5; unclear D gene. The CDR3 covers 14 residues. Trimming left V 0 bases short and J 5 bases short, with 8 bases between. Germline CDR1 and CDR2: MNHNS and SASEGT.

The chain is built from TRBV5-1 and TRBJ2-7, with 10 bases fitting TRBD1. Losses at the gene ends were 3 bases for V and 2 bases for J; bases not matched to a gene: 8. The germline CDR1 and CDR2 sequences are SGHRS and YFSETQ. CDR3 length: 16 residues. The CDR3 DNA reads TGCGCCAGCAGCTCTGCCGCCGGGACAGGGGCCTACGAGCAGTACTTC. Amino acids: CASSSAAGTGAYEQYF.

The J gene is TRBJ1-5, the V gene TRBV19; tentatively, D is TRBD1 (6 bases). There are 15 residues in the CDR3. Trimming removed 5 bases at V and 3 bases at J, with 14 bases between. Germline-derived CDR1 and CDR2 are LNHDA and SQIVND (reference sequence). The DNA of the CDR3 is TGTGCCAGTAGTGTCGGGGGGCTACCCAATCAGCCCCAGCATTTT. Its protein product is CASSVGGLPNQPQHF.

V is TRBV2 and J is TRBJ2-1; 10 positions agree with TRBD2. The CDR3 is 13 amino acids. The germline CDR1 and CDR2 sequences are SNHLY and FYNNEI. With 8 bases clipped from V and 7 bases from J, the junction kept 5 bases outside the gene matches. CDR3 bases: TGTGCCAGCCCTAGCGGGAGTGGTAATGAGCAGTTCTTC. This encodes CASPSGSGNEQFF.

The chain is built from TRBV7-9 and TRBJ2-5; D gene uncertain. Germline lookup yields CDR1 SEHNR and CDR2 FQNEAQ (reference sequence). V shed 2 bases and J shed 2 bases, with 12 bases lying between them. CDR3 size: 15 residues. The CDR3 loop is CASSLSLASQETQYF. The CDR3 DNA reads as TGTGCCAGCAGCTTAAGCCTCGCATCACAAGAGACCCAGTACTTC.

The CDR3 sequence is CASRVMGQGSYEQYF. In DNA form, the CDR3 reads TGTGCCAGCAGGGTCATGGGACAGGGATCCTACGAGCAGTACTTC. The V and J genes are TRBV28 and TRBJ2-7, with 9 bases matching TRBD1. Germline V CDR1 and CDR2: MDHEN, SYDVKM. The CDR3 has 15 residues. The J segment lost 1 base and the V segment lost 6 bases, leaving 7 bases of the junction unmatched.

The CDR3 spells CASSQDQPGARLGNYEQYF. The CDR3 DNA reads TGCGCCAGCAGCCAAGACCAGCCAGGGGCCCGGTTGGGGAACTACGAGCAGTACTTC. This rearrangement joins TRBV4-3 to TRBJ2-7; D possibly corresponds to TRBD1 (6 bases). This CDR3 spans 19 amino acids. Trimming cost V 0 bases and J 3 bases, with 24 bases left between them. Germline CDR1 LGHNA, CDR2 YSLEER.

The V gene is TRBV28, the J gene TRBJ2-3, with 7 positions matching TRBD2. This CDR3 has 15 residues. The junction had 10 bases not matched to a gene; V was cut back by 7 bases and J by 3 bases. Looked up from germline, CDR1 is MDHEN and CDR2 is SYDVKM. The CDR3 protein is CASTSSGGSTDTQYF. Written as DNA, the CDR3 is TGTGCCAGCACCTCTTCGGGCGGGAGTACAGATACGCAGTATTTT.

The chain joins TRBV27 to TRBJ2-3, with D tentatively TRBD2 (6 bases). Trimming stripped 2 bases from V and 3 bases from J, with 18 bases between. The length of the CDR3 is 17 residues. The germline V gene encodes CDR1 MNHEY and CDR2 SMNVEV (reference sequence). The CDR3 DNA follows: TGTGCCAGCAGTTTAGGGGCGACTGCAGGGAGGACAGATACGCAGTATTTT. Protein sequence: CASSLGATAGRTDTQYF.

This chain joins TRBV7-8 and TRBJ2-7; D gene uncertain. V shed 5 bases and J shed 2 bases, with 10 bases lying between them. The CDR3 sequence is 13 residues long. CDR1 is SGHVS, CDR2 FQNEAQ, per germline. The CDR3 DNA follows: TGTGCCAGCAGCCCCCCCGGTGCCTACGAGCAGTACTTC. It codes for CASSPPGAYEQYF.

This chain joins TRBV2 and TRBJ2-7; 7 nucleotides align to TRBD2. CDR3 length: 16 amino acids. V lost 2 bases and J lost 4; bases outside the gene matches: 11. CDR1 is SNHLY and CDR2 is FYNNEI in the germline V gene. CDR3 residues: CASSEYRPSGEYEQYF. The CDR3 nucleotides are TGTGCCAGCAGTGAATATCGGCCTAGCGGAGAGTACGAGCAGTACTTC.

This CDR3 is CASSKGLASGRSSGSYNEQFF. CDR3 DNA sequence: TGTGCCAGCAGCAAAGGTTTGGCTAGCGGGAGATCGTCGGGGTCCTACAATGAGCAGTTCTTC. V is TRBV21-1 and J is TRBJ2-1; the table calls TRBD2, which could not be checked here. TRBV21-1 is tagged as a pseudogene. The CDR3 loop spans 21 amino acids.

The rearrangement joins TRBV6-5 to TRBJ2-3; D may correspond to TRBD1 or TRBD2 (7 bases each). Germline loops: CDR1 MNHEY, CDR2 SVGAGI. Trimming removed 4 bases from V and 3 bases from J, with 11 bases in between. This CDR3 has 14 amino acids. CDR3 protein: CASSWQGGTDTQYF. CDR3 nucleotides: TGTGCCAGCAGTTGGCAGGGGGGGACAGATACGCAGTATTTT.